These T cell receptor beta chains were read from a single sample in a study of cytotoxic CD8 clonotypes in ibrutinib-treated CLL. Generated by immunoSEQ multiplex PCR, the TCRdb table keeps only in-frame clones and is missing some. The sample yields about 120,000 clones, approximately 58% seen once. The sample in question was PBMCs, obtained after 24 months of ibrutinib treatment. The receptors here all came from a human donor with chronic lymphocytic leukemia. CDR3s include the opening cysteine and the closing phenylalanine or tryptophan.

CDR3aa: CSVSSTDTQYF
j_gene: TRBJ2-3
v_gene: TRBV29-1

CDR3aa: CASSEWGQGRGEKLFF
j_gene: TRBJ1-4
v_gene: TRBV25-1

CDR3aa: CASSNTVPANYGYTF
j_gene: TRBJ1-2
v_gene: TRBV6-6

CDR3aa: CASNPLSGGGTYEQYF
j_gene: TRBJ2-7
v_gene: TRBV5-1

CDR3aa: CASSGGQGVNEQYF
j_gene: TRBJ2-7
v_gene: TRBV5-1

CDR3aa: CASSVGTTNYGYTF
j_gene: TRBJ1-2
v_gene: TRBV9

CDR3aa: CASSPGTAGNTIYF
j_gene: TRBJ1-3
v_gene: TRBV11-2

CDR3aa: CATRTGGTGNTIYF
j_gene: TRBJ1-3
v_gene: TRBV19

CDR3aa: CASSPYGGGASGELFF
j_gene: TRBJ2-2
v_gene: TRBV7-2

CDR3aa: CASSPGQNYGYTF
j_gene: TRBJ1-2
v_gene: TRBV10-2

CDR3aa: CSAGRGPYTEAFF
j_gene: TRBJ1-1
v_gene: TRBV29-1

CDR3aa: CASRIPGLVTEQYF
j_gene: TRBJ2-7
v_gene: TRBV7-3

CDR3aa: CASSANRGTYEQYF
j_gene: TRBJ2-7
v_gene: TRBV2